The present entry profiles one T cell receptor beta chain with its context. This specimen comes from a study of T cells in narcolepsy. TCRdb's copy holds only in-frame clones and misses some; the assay was immunoSEQ multiplex PCR. The data show over 25,000 clones, roughly 86% seen once. The sequence was collected from a human donor with narcolepsy. The sample comprised CD45RA- memory CD4+ T cells from PBMCs.

DNA of the CDR3: TGCGCCAGCAGCCAAGGGTTAAGGGACCGCTATAACTATGGCTACACCTTC. Protein: CASSQGLRDRYNYGYTF. The chain has TRBV4-1 and TRBJ1-2, with TRBD1 as a possible D gene (5 bases). Germline values: CDR1 MGHRA, CDR2 YSYEKL. The CDR3 loop spans 17 amino acids. V gave up 1 base and J gave up 1 base, with 16 bases separating them.